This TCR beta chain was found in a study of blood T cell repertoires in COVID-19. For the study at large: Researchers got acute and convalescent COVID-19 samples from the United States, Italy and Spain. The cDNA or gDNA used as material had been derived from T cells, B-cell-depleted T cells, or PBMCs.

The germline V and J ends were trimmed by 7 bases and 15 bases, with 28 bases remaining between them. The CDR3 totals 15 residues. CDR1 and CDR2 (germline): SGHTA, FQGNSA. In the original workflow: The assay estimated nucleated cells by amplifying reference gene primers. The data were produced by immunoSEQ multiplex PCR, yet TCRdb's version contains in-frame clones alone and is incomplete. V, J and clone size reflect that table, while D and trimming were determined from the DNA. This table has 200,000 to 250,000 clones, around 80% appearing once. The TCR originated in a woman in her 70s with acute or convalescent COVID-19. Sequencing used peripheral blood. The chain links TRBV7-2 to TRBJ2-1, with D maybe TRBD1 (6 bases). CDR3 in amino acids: CASNLWQGIGNMWFF. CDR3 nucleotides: TGTGCCAGCAACCTCTGGCAGGGGATAGGGAATATGTGGTTCTTC.